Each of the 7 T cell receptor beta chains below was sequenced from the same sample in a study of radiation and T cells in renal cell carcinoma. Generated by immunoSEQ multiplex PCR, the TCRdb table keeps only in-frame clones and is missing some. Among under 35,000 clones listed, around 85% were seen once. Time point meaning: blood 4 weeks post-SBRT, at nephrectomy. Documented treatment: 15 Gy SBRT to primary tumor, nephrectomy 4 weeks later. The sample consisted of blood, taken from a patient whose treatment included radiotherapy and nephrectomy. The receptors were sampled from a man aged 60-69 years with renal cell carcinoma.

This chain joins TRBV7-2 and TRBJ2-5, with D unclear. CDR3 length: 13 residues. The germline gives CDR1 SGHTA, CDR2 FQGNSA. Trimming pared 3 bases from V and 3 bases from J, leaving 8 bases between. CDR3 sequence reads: CASSLNREETQYF. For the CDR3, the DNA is TGTGCCAGCAGCTTGAATAGAGAAGAGACCCAGTACTTC. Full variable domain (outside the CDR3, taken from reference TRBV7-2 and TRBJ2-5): GAGVSQSPSNKVTEKGKDVELRCDPISGHTALYWYRQSLGQGLEFLIYFQGNSAPDKSGLPSDRFSAERTGGSVSTLTIQRTQQEDSAVYLCASSLNREETQYFGPGTRLLVL.

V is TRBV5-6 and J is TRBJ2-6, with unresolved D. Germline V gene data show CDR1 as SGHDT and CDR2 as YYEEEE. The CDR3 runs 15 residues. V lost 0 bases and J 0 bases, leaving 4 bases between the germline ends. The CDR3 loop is CASSLGISGANVLTF. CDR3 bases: TGTGCCAGCAGCTTGGGGATCTCTGGGGCCAACGTCCTGACTTTC.

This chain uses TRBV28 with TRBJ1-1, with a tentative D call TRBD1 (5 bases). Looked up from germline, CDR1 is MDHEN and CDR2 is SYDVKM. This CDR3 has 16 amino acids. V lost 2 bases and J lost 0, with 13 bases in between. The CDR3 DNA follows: TGTGCCAGCAGTTTAGGGCAGGGAAACATGAACACTGAAGCTTTCTTT. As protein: CASSLGQGNMNTEAFF. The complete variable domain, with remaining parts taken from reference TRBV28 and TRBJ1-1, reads DVKVTQSSRYLVKRTGEKVFLECVQDMDHENMFWYRQDPGLGLRLIYFSYDVKMKEKGDIPEGYSVSREKKERFSLILESASTNQTSMYLCASSLGQGNMNTEAFFGQGTRLTVV.

The CDR3 DNA reads as TGCGCCAGCAGCTTGCCCAGGGCTTCGCGGGAGACCCAGTACTTC. Encoded protein: CASSLPRASRETQYF. The chain uses TRBV5-1 and TRBJ2-5; possible D gene TRBD1, 5 bases. The germline CDR1 and CDR2 sequences are SGHRS and YFSETQ. The CDR3 spans 15 residues. The germline V and J ends were trimmed by 1 base and 5 bases, with 15 bases remaining between them.

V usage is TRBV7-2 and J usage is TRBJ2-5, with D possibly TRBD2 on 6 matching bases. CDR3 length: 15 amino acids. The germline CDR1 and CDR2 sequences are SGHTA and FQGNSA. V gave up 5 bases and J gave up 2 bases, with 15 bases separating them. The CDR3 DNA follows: TGTGCCAGCAGCCGAAGGAGGGCGGAACAAGAGACCCAGTACTTC. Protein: CASSRRRAEQETQYF.

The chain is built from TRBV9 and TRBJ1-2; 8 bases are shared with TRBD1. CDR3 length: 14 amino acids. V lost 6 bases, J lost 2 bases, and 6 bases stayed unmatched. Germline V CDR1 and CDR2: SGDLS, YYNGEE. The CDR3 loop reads CASTPGGRNYGYTF. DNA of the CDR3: TGTGCCAGCACCCCAGGGGGCCGAAACTATGGCTACACCTTC.

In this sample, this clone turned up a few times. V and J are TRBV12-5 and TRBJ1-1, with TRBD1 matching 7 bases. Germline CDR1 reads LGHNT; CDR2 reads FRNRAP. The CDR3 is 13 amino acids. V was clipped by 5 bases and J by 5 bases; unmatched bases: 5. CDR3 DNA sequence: TGTGCTAGTGGTAGGACAGGTGGTACTGAAGCTTTCTTT. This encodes CASGRTGGTEAFF.